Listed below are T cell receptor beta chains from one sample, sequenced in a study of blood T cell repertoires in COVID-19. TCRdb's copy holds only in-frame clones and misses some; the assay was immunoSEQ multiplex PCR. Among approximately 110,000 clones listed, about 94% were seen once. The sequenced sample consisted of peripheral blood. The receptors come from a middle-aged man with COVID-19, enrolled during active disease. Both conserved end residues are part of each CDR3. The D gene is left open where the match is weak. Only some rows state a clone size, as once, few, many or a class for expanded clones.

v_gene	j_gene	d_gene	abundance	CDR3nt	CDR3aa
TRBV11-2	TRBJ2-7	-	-	TGTGCCAGCAGCTTAAGTTCGGGAAACTACGAGCAGTACTTC	CASSLSSGNYEQYF
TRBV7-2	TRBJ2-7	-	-	TGTGCCAGCAGCTTTATCTCCTACGAGCAGTACTTC	CASSFISYEQYF
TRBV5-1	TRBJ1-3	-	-	TGCGCCAGCAGCCTGGGGCACTCTGGAAACACCATATATTTT	CASSLGHSGNTIYF
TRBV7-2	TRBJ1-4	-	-	TGTGCCAGCAGAAAGGACAGCTTAAATGAAAAACTGTTTTTT	CASRKDSLNEKLFF
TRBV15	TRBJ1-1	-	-	TGTGCCACCAGCAGAGCCTTGAACACTGAAGCTTTCTTT	CATSRALNTEAFF
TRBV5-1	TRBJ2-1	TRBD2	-	TGCGCCAGCAGCTTGGCCACGGGGCTAGCGGGAGTGGATGAGCAGTTCTTC	CASSLATGLAGVDEQFF
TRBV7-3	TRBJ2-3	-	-	TGTGCCAGCTCCTCTAGCCCTAGCACAGATACGCAGTATTTT	CASSSSPSTDTQYF
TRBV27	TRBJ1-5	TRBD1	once	TGTGCCAGCAGTTTGAGGGGGCCCTATAGCAATCAGCCCCAGCATTTT	CASSLRGPYSNQPQHF
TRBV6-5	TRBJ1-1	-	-	TGTGCCAGCAGCGAGAAGCCGAACACTGAAGCTTTCTTT	CASSEKPNTEAFF
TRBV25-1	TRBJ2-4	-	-	TGTGCCAGCAGTCTCGGAGGGGTCAAAAACATTCAGTACTTC	CASSLGGVKNIQYF
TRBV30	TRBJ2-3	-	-	TGTGCCTGCGCGGAAAACACAGATACGCAGTATTTT	CACAENTDTQYF
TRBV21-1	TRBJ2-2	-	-	TGTGCCAGCAGCAGTGGGCAGGGTTGCGGGGAGCTGTTTTTT	CASSSGQGCGELFF
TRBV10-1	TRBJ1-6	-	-	TGCGCCAGCAGTGAGTCCGGAGCGTCACCCCTCCACTTT	CASSESGASPLHF
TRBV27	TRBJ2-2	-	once	TGTGCCAGCGGACTTGGACGGCTGAACACCGGGGAGCTGTTTTTT	CASGLGRLNTGELFF
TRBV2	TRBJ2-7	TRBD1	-	TGTGCCAGCAACGGACAGGACGGATACTACGAGCAGTACTTC	CASNGQDGYYEQYF
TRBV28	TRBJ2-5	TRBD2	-	TGTGCCAGCACCCCTCTAGGAGCGGGAGGAGAGACCCAGTACTTC	CASTPLGAGGETQYF
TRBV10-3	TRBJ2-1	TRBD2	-	TGTGCCATCGGAGGGACTAGCGGGAGTGGGAGCAATGAGCAGTTCTTC	CAIGGTSGSGSNEQFF
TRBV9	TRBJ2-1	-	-	TGTGCCAGCAGCGTAGACAGTAAGAATGAGCAGTTCTTC	CASSVDSKNEQFF
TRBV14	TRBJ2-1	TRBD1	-	TGTGCCAGCAGCCTGGACAGGGCCAATGAGCAGTTCTTC	CASSLDRANEQFF
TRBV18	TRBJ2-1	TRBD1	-	TGTGCCAGCTCACTGAGGACAGGGGAAAATGAGCAGTTCTTC	CASSLRTGENEQFF
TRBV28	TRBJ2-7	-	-	TGTGCCAGCAGTAACTCGGGGTCCCACGAGCAGTACTTC	CASSNSGSHEQYF
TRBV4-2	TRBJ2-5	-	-	TGTGCCAGCAGCCAAGAGTCGGCTCGGGGTTGGGAGACCCAGTACTTC	CASSQESARGWETQYF
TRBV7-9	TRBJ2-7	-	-	TGTGCCAGCAGCCGTACTACAGGGGACTGGGACGAGCAGTACTTC	CASSRTTGDWDEQYF
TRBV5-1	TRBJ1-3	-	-	TGCGCCAGCAGCCCCGAGGTCAAGGACTCTGGAAACACCATATATTTT	CASSPEVKDSGNTIYF
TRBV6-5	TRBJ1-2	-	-	TGTGCCAGCAGTCAACCAGGGGAGGGCTATGGCTACACCTTC	CASSQPGEGYGYTF
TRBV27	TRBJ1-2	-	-	TGTGCCAGCAGCCAACCGGGATCCCTCTATGGCTACACCTTC	CASSQPGSLYGYTF
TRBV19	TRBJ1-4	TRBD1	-	TGTGCCAGTAGACACGTTCCGGGACAGGGAGAAAAACTGTTTTTT	CASRHVPGQGEKLFF
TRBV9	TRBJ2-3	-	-	TGTGCCAGCAGCATATCCGGGGATACGCAGTATTTT	CASSISGDTQYF
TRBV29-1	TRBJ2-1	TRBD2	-	TGCAGCGTTGATCGGTGGGAGGGATACAATGAGCAGTTCTTC	CSVDRWEGYNEQFF
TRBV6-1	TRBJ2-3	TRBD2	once	TGTGCCAGCAGTGGACTAGCGGGAGGGCAGGCAGATACGCAGTATTTT	CASSGLAGGQADTQYF
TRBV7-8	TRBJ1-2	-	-	TGTGCCAGCAGCTTTTCTTCATCAGACTCTGGCTACACCTTC	CASSFSSSDSGYTF
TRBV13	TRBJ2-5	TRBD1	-	TGTGCCAGCAGCACTCGGGACAGACAAGAGACCCAGTACTTC	CASSTRDRQETQYF
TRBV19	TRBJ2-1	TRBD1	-	TGTGCCAGTAGTTTTCCCGGGACAGGGTTCCATGAGCAGTTCTTC	CASSFPGTGFHEQFF
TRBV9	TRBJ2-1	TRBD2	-	TGTGCCAGCAGCGTGGGACTAGCGGGACCAAACGAGCAGTTCTTC	CASSVGLAGPNEQFF
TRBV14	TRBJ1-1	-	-	TGTGCCAGCAGCCAAGATCGGAACACTGAAGCTTTCTTT	CASSQDRNTEAFF
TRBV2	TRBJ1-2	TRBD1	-	TGTGCCAGCAGTGAAGTCAGGACAGGCGACTATGGCTACACCTTC	CASSEVRTGDYGYTF
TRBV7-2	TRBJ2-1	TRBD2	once	TGTGCCAGCACGAAGCTAGCGGGAGGCCATGAGCAGTTCTTC	CASTKLAGGHEQFF
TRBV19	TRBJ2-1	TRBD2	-	TGTGCCAGTAGTATAGGCCCTAGCGGGAGCCTCAACAATGAGCAGTTCTTC	CASSIGPSGSLNNEQFF
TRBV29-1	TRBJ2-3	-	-	TGCAGCGTTGCCAGCGGGAGCACAGATACGCAGTATTTT	CSVASGSTDTQYF
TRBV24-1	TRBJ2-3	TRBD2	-	TGTGCCACGAGCGGGGGCACAGATACGCAGTATTTT	CATSGGTDTQYF
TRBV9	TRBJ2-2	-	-	TGTGCCAGCAGCGTAGGCGCAGGGTATCCCGGGGAGCTGTTTTTT	CASSVGAGYPGELFF
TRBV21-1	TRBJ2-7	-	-	TGTGCCAGCACCTCTCCGAAATACGGCTACGAGCAGTACTTC	CASTSPKYGYEQYF
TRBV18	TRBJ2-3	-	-	TGTGCCAGCCTCGACCCGGGCAGGGTAGATACGCAGTATTTT	CASLDPGRVDTQYF
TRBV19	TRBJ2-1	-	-	TGTGCCAGTAGTATTTTTAGCGGAGGGAAGAATGAGCAGTTCTTC	CASSIFSGGKNEQFF
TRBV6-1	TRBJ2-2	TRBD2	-	TGTGCCAGCAGTGAAGGGGGGAGGGCCTCCGGGGAGCTGTTTTTT	CASSEGGRASGELFF
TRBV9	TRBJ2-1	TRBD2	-	TGTGCCAGCAGCACCTACAGCGGGAGCTCCTACAATGAGCAGTTCTTC	CASSTYSGSSYNEQFF
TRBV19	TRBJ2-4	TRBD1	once	TGTGCCAGTAGTACTAGACAGGGGTTGGGCAAAAACATTCAGTACTTC	CASSTRQGLGKNIQYF
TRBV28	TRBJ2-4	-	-	TGTGCCAGCAGAGAAACAGGGGCCAAAAACATTCAGTACTTC	CASRETGAKNIQYF